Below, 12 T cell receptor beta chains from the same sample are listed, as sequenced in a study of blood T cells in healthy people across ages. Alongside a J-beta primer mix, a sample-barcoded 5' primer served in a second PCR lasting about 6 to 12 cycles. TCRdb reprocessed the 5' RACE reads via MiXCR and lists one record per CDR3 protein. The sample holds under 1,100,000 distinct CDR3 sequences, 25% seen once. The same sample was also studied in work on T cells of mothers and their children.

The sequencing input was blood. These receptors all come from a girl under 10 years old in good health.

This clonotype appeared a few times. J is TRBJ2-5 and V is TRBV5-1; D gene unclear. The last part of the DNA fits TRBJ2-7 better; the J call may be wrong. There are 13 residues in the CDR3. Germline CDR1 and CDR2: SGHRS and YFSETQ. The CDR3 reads CASGSKTLDEQYF. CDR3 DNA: TGCGCCAGTGGATCTAAGACTCTGGACGAGCAGTACTTC.

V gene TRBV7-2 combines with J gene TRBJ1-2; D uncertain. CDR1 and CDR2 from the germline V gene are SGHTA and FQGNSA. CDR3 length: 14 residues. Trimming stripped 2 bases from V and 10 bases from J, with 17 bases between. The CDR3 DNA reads TGTGCCAGCAGCTTAATGTTGATGGCCCTTGACTACACCTTC. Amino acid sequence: CASSLMLMALDYTF.

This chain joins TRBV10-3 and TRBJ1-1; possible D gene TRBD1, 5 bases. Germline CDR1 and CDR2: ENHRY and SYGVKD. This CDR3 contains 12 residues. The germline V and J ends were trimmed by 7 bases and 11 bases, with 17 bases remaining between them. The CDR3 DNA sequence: TGTGCCATCAAACCGGAGAGGGGTCGGGCTTTCTTT. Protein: CAIKPERGRAFF.

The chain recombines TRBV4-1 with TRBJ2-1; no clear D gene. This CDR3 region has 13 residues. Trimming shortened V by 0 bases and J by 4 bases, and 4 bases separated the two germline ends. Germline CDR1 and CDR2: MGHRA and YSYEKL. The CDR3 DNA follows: TGCGCCAGCAGCCAAGAAAAATACAATGAGCAGTTCTTC. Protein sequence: CASSQEKYNEQFF.

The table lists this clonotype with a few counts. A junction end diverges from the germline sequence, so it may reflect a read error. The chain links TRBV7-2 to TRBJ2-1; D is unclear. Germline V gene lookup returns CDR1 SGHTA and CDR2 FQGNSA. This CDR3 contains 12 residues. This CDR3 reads CASSLDSLTPYF. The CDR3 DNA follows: TGTGCCAGCAGCTTAGATTCCCTTACGCCCTACTTC.

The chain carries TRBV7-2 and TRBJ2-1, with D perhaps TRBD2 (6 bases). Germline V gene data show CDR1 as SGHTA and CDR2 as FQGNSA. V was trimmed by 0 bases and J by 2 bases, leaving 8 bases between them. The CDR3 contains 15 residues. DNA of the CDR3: TGTGCCAGCAGCTTAGCGCGGGGAGCCTACAATGAGCAGTTCTTC. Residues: CASSLARGAYNEQFF.

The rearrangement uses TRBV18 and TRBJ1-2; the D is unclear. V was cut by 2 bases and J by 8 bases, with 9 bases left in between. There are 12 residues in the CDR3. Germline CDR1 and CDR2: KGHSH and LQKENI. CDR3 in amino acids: CASSPVDIGYTF. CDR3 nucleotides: TGTGCCAGCTCACCAGTTGATATAGGCTACACCTTC.

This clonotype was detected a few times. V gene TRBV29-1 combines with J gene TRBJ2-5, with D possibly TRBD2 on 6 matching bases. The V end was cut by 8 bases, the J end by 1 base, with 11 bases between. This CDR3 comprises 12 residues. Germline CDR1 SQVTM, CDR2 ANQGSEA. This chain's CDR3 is CSSRDSQETQYF. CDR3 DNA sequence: TGCAGCTCCCGGGACTCCCAAGAGACCCAGTACTTC.

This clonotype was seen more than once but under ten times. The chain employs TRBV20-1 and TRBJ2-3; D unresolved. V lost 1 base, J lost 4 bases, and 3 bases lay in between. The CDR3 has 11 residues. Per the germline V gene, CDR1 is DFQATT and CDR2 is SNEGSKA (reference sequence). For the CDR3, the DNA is TGCAGTGCTAGAGTGGCAGATACGCAGTATTTT. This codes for CSARVADTQYF.

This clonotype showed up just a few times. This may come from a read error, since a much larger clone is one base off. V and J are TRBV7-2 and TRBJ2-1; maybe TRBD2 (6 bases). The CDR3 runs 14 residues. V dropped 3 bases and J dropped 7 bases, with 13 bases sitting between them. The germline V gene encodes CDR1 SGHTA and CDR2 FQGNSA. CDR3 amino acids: CASSLLVGGNEQFF. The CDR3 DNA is TGTGCCAGCAGCTTGCTAGTGGGAGGTAATGAGCAGTTCTTC.

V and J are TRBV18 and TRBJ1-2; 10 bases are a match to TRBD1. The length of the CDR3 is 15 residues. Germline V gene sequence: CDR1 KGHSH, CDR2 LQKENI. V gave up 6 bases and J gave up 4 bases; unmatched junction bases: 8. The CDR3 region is CASSGQGPSTYGYTF. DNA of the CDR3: TGTGCCAGCTCGGGACAGGGGCCCTCCACCTATGGCTACACCTTC.

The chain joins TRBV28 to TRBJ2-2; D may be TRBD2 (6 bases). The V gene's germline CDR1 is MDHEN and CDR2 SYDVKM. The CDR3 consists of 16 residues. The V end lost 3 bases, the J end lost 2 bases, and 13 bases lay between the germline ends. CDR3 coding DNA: TGTGCCAGCAGTTTGGGGGGTTCTCTAAACACCGGGGAGCTGTTTTTT. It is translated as CASSLGGSLNTGELFF.